The present T cell receptor (beta chain) was sequenced within a study of control samples from healthy donors and cancer patients. The CDR3 sequence is 15 residues long. Trimming removed 3 bases at V and 7 bases at J, with 16 bases between. Germline values: CDR1 MNHNS, CDR2 SASEGT. Using immunoSEQ multiplex PCR, the repertoire was profiled, and TCRdb retains in-frame clones only, with some absent. The sample shows 130,000 to 150,000 clones, about nine tenths of them seen only once. This clonotype originated in a man aged 30-40 years in good health. The rearrangement joins TRBV6-1 to TRBJ2-1; tentatively, D is TRBD2 (6 bases). Input material: blood. The CDR3 protein is CASSDDNWGVNEQFF. Written as DNA, the CDR3 is TGTGCCAGCAGTGACGATAATTGGGGGGTTAATGAGCAGTTCTTC.